This TCR beta chain was recovered during a study of cytomegalovirus exposure and HLA in healthy donors. Study observations and caveats: The tendency of first-cohort TCR clusters to co-occur in the 130 or so validation repertoires was identified by a subsequent analysis. The authors enumerated over 150 TCR beta chains as linked to cytomegalovirus. Rare TCR sequences predominated, though certain public TCRs were found in many donors. In vitro assays verified that a few CMV-associated chains recognized CMV antigens specifically.

Sequencing was performed with immunoSEQ multiplex PCR; in TCRdb, only in-frame clones are kept and a portion is missing. The sample consists of 150,000 or so clones, roughly 89% of them appearing once. On this clone: No antigen is known for it.

V lost 1 base, J lost 5 bases, and 14 bases lay in between. The V gene's germline CDR1 is LGHNA and CDR2 YNFKEQ. This CDR3 region has 15 residues. The TCR comes from a woman aged 30 to 39 in good health and CMV-seronegative. This chain joins TRBV4-2 and TRBJ2-5; D is possibly TRBD2 (6 bases). The sample comprised PBMCs. As DNA, the CDR3 is TGTGCCAGCAGCCAAGCCAAGGGAAGCGGGGAGACCCAGTACTTC. Amino acid sequence: CASSQAKGSGETQYF.